This T cell receptor beta chain emerged from a study of CD8 T cells in ankylosing spondylitis. Study results and caveats: Ankylosing spondylitis blood appeared to carry a characteristic TCR beta motif of seven to nine highly homologous variants.

TCRdb re-called the 5' RACE reads through MiXCR, storing one row per CDR3 protein. Here the sample spans just under 550,000 distinct CDR3 sequences, about 13% being singletons. This CDR3 has 16 amino acids. The V gene's germline CDR1 is ENHRY and CDR2 SYGVKD. V dropped 6 bases and J dropped 3; count of bases not matched to a gene: 13. The table lists this clonotype with a few counts. The antigen is not known. This sequence joins TRBV10-3 and TRBJ1-2, with 7 bases identical to TRBD1. The sample comprised blood, either unsorted or a sorted T cell fraction (not recorded which). The sequence was collected from a male donor with ankylosing spondylitis. CDR3 sequence reads: CAIRSPGTEGDYGYTF. The CDR3 DNA follows: TGTGCCATCAGGAGTCCCGGGACAGAGGGGGACTATGGCTACACCTTC.